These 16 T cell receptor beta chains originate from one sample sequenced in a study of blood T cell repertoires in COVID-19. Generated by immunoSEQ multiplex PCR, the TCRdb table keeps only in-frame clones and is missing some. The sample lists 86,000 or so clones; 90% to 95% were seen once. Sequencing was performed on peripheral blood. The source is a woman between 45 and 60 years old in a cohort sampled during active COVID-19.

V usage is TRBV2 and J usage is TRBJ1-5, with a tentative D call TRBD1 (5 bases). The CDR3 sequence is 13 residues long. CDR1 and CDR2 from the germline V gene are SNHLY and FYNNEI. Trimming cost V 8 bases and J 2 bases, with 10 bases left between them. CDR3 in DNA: TGTGCCAGCGGATGGGGGGGCAATCAGCCCCAGCATTTT. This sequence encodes CASGWGGNQPQHF. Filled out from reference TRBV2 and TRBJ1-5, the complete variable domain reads EPEVTQTPSHQVTQMGQEVILRCVPISNHLYFYWYRQILGQKVEFLVSFYNNEISEKSEIFDDQFSVERPDGSNFTLKIRSTKLEDSAMYFCASGWGGNQPQHFGDGTRLSIL.

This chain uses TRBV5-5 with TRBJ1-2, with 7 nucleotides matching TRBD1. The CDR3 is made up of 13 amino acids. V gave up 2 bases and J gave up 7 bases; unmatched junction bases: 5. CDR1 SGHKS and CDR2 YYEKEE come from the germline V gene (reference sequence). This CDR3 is CASSLTGESGYTF. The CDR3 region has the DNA TGTGCCAGCAGCTTAACAGGGGAGAGTGGCTACACCTTC. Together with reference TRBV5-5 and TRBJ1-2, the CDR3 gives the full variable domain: DAGVTQSPTHLIKTRGQQVTLRCSPISGHKSVSWYQQVLGQGPQFIFQYYEKEERGRGNFPDRFSARQFPNYSSELNVNALLLGDSALYLCASSLTGESGYTFGSGTRLTVV.

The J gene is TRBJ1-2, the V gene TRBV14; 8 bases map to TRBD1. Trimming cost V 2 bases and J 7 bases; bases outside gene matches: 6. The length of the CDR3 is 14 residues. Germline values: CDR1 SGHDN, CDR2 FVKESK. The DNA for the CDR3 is TGTGCCAGCAGCCAACAGGGGGCGCCGGCTGGCTACACCTTC. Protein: CASSQQGAPAGYTF.

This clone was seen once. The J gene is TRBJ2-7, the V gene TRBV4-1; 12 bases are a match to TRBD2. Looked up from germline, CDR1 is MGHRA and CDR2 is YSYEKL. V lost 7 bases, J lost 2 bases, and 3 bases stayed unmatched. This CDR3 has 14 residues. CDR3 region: CASKRTSGAYEQYF. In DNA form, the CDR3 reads TGCGCCAGCAAGCGGACTAGCGGGGCCTACGAGCAGTACTTC.

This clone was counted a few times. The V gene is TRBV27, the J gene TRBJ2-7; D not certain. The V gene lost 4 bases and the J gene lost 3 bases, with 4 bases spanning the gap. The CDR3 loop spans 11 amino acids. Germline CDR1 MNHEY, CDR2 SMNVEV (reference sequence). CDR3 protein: CASSSNYEQYF. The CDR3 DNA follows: TGTGCCAGCAGTTCCAACTACGAGCAGTACTTC.

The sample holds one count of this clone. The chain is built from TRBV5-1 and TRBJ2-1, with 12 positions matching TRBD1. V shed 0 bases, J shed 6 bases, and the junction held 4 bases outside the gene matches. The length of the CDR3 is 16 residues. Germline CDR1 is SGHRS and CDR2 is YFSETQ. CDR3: CASSLGGTGGSNEQFF. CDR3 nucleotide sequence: TGCGCCAGCAGCTTGGGCGGGACAGGGGGCAGCAATGAGCAGTTCTTC.

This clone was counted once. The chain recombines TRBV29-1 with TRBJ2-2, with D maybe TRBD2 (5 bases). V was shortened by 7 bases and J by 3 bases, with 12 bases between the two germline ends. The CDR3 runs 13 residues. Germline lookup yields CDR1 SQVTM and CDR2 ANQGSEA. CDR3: CSANPGDTGELFF. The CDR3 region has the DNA TGCAGCGCCAACCCCGGGGACACCGGGGAGCTGTTTTTT.

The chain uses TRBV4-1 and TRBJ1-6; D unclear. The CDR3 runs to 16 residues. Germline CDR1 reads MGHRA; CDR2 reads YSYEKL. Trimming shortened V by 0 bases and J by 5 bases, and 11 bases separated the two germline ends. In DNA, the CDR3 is TGCGCCAGCAGCCAAGATCGGACTGGGAATAATTCACCCCTCCACTTT. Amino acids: CASSQDRTGNNSPLHF.

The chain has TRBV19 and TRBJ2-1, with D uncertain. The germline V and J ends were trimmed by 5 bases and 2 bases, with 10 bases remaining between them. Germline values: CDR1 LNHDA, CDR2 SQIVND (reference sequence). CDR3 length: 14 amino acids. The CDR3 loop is CASSLGSAYNEQFF. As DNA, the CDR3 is TGTGCCAGTAGTCTCGGGTCCGCCTACAATGAGCAGTTCTTC.

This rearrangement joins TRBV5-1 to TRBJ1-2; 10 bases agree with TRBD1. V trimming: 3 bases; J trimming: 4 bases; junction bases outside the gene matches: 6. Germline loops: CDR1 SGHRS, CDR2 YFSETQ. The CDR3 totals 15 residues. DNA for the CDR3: TGCGCCAGCAGCTCAGGACAGGGGGATTCCTATGGCTACACCTTC. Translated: CASSSGQGDSYGYTF.

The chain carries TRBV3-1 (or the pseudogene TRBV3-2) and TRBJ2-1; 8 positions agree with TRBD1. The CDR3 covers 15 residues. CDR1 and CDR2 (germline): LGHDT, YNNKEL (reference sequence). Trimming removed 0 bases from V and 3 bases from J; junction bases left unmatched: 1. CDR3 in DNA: TGTGCCAGCAGCCAAGATACAGGGGGCTACAATGAGCAGTTCTTC. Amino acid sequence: CASSQDTGGYNEQFF.

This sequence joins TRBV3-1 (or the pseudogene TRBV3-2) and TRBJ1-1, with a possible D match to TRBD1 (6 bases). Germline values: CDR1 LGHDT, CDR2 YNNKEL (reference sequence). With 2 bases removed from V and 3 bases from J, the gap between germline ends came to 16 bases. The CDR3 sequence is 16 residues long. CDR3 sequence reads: CASSQFFLGADTEAFF. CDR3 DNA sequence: TGTGCCAGCAGCCAATTTTTTCTGGGGGCGGACACTGAAGCTTTCTTT.

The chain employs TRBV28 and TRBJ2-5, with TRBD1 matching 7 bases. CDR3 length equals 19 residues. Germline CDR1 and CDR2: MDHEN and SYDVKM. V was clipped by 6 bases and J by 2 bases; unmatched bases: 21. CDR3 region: CASSPHILRDRRIQETQYF. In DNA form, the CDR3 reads TGTGCCAGCAGCCCTCACATCCTCCGGGACAGAAGAATACAAGAGACCCAGTACTTC.

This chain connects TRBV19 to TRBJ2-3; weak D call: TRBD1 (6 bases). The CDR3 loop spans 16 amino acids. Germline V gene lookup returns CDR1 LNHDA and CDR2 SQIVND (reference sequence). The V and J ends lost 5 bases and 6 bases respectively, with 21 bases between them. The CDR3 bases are TGTGCCAGTAGTTACTGGACAGCCCAAGCCGCGGATACGCAGTATTTT. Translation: CASSYWTAQAADTQYF.

The CDR3 protein is CASSPRREETQYF. The CDR3 coding sequence is TGTGCCAGCAGCCCGAGAAGGGAGGAGACCCAGTACTTC. The J gene is TRBJ2-5, the V gene TRBV5-4; tentative D call: TRBD2 (5 bases). V shed 4 bases and J shed 5 bases, with 12 bases lying between them. Germline V gene data show CDR1 as SGHNT and CDR2 as YYREEE (reference sequence). There are 13 residues in the CDR3. Based on the CDR3 plus reference TRBV5-4 and TRBJ2-5, the full variable domain is ETGVTQSPTHLIKTRGQQVTLRCSSQSGHNTVSWYQQALGQGPQFIFQYYREEENGRGNFPPRFSGLQFPNYSSELNVNALELDDSALYLCASSPRREETQYFGPGTRLLVL.

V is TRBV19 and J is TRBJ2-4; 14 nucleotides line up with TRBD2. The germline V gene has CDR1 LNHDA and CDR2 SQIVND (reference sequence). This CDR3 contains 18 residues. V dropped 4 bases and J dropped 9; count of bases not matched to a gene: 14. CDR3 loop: CASSSVGTSGSRVSIQYF. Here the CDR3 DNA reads TGTGCCAGTAGTAGCGTGGGGACTAGCGGGAGTCGGGTGAGCATTCAGTACTTC.